A single sample is the source of the 20 T cell receptor beta chains below, sequenced in a study of cytomegalovirus exposure and HLA in healthy donors. PCR employed 60 Vbeta and 13 Jbeta primers. Only in-frame clones appear in the TCRdb table, and some are missing; sequencing was by immunoSEQ multiplex PCR. Here the sample spans about 190,000 clones, about 81% being singletons. The sequenced sample consisted of PBMCs. These receptors were taken from a young man in good health and CMV-seropositive.

V gene TRBV30 combines with J gene TRBJ1-1; D gene unclear. CDR3 size: 11 residues. Germline loops: CDR1 GTSNPN, CDR2 SVGIG (reference sequence). V gave up 1 base and J gave up 7 bases, with 7 bases separating them. The CDR3 sequence is CAWSGASEAFF. The CDR3 DNA follows: TGTGCCTGGAGTGGTGCGAGTGAAGCTTTCTTT.

The chain couples TRBV27 to TRBJ2-7, with D possibly matching TRBD1 (5 bases). The CDR3 loop spans 15 amino acids. The V gene lost 4 bases and the J gene lost 3 bases, with 16 bases spanning the gap. Germline CDR1 reads MNHEY; CDR2 reads SMNVEV (reference sequence). The CDR3: CASSSDSAGNYEQYF. The CDR3 DNA follows: TGTGCCAGCAGTTCCGATTCGGCAGGGAACTACGAGCAGTACTTC.

The V and J genes are TRBV5-4 and TRBJ2-2, with D perhaps TRBD2 (5 bases). V was pared by 0 bases and J by 4 bases, with 13 bases between. Germline CDR1 SGHNT, CDR2 YYREEE (reference sequence). This CDR3 contains 16 residues. For the CDR3, the DNA is TGTGCCAGCAGCTTGGCGACGGCGGGTCTCACCGGGGAGCTGTTTTTT. Residues: CASSLATAGLTGELFF. The entire variable domain, with the rest obtained from reference TRBV5-4 and TRBJ2-2, is as follows: ETGVTQSPTHLIKTRGQQVTLRCSSQSGHNTVSWYQQALGQGPQFIFQYYREEENGRGNFPPRFSGLQFPNYSSELNVNALELDDSALYLCASSLATAGLTGELFFGEGSRLTVL.

About this clone: Other DNA sequences within the sample encode an identical CDR3. V usage is TRBV9 and J usage is TRBJ1-2; 7 nucleotides agree with TRBD1. From germline, CDR1 is SGDLS and CDR2 YYNGEE. With V trimmed by 4 bases and J by 3 bases, 6 bases remained unmatched. This CDR3 region has 14 residues. CDR3 sequence reads: CASSSPDRDYGYTF. The CDR3 nucleotides read TGTGCCAGCAGCTCCCCTGACAGGGACTATGGCTACACCTTC.

The CDR3 nucleotides read TGTGCCAGCAGTTGGGGAGCGGGGGGGACCGGGGAGCTGTTTTTT. It encodes CASSWGAGGTGELFF. The chain is built from TRBV6-5 and TRBJ2-2; 10 bases agree with TRBD2. The CDR3 totals 15 residues. Losses at the gene ends were 4 bases for V and 5 bases for J; bases not matched to a gene: 4. Germline loops: CDR1 MNHEY, CDR2 SVGAGI.

V usage is TRBV28 and J usage is TRBJ2-1, with D tentatively TRBD1 (5 bases). The CDR3 length is 14 residues. Germline CDR1 reads MDHEN; CDR2 reads SYDVKM. The V end was cut by 4 bases, the J end by 1 base, with 8 bases between. The CDR3 DNA is TGTGCCAGCAGTTATCAGGGTTCCTACAATGAGCAGTTCTTC. Protein: CASSYQGSYNEQFF.

A single count supports this clone. The chain is built from TRBV7-2 and TRBJ2-7, with 9 bases matching TRBD1. This CDR3 has 17 amino acids. The V gene end was trimmed by 5 bases and the J gene end by 0 bases; junction bases not matched to a gene: 11. In germline, CDR1 is SGHTA, CDR2 FQGNSA. The CDR3 spells CASSPRQGVTSSYEQYF. CDR3 sequence (DNA): TGTGCCAGCAGCCCCAGACAGGGGGTTACCTCCTCCTACGAGCAGTACTTC.

The chain couples TRBV15 to TRBJ2-7; 8 bases line up with TRBD1. V trimming: 6 bases; J trimming: 6 bases; junction bases outside the gene matches: 7. The CDR3 consists of 13 residues. Looked up from germline, CDR1 is LNHNV and CDR2 is YYDKDF (reference sequence). The CDR3 DNA sequence: TGTGCCACCAGTTTGACAGGGGCAGGCGAGCAGTACTTC. It yields the protein CATSLTGAGEQYF.

The J gene is TRBJ1-4, the V gene TRBV5-8; 7 bases match TRBD1. The CDR3 consists of 16 residues. Germline values: CDR1 SGHTS, CDR2 YDEGEE. Trimming cost V 3 bases and J 0 bases; bases outside gene matches: 5. The DNA of the CDR3 is TGTGCCAGCAGCTCTGGACAGGATGCAACTAATGAAAAACTGTTTTTT. Translated: CASSSGQDATNEKLFF.

This clone was detected once. This chain joins TRBV7-6 and TRBJ2-1, with TRBD2 matching 8 bases. Germline CDR1 SGHVS, CDR2 FNYEAQ. This CDR3 contains 16 residues. The V and J ends lost 1 base and 3 bases, in that order; junction bases with no gene match: 5. The CDR3 loop reads CASSLVGGGLYNEQFF. The CDR3 nucleotides are TGTGCCAGCAGCTTAGTGGGCGGGGGGCTCTACAATGAGCAGTTCTTC. Filled out from reference TRBV7-6 and TRBJ2-1, the complete variable domain reads GAGVSQSPRYKVTKRGQDVALRCDPISGHVSLYWYRQALGQGPEFLTYFNYEAQQDKSGLPNDRFSAERPEGSISTLTIQRTEQRDSAMYRCASSLVGGGLYNEQFFGPGTRLTVL.

The V and J genes are TRBV6-5 and TRBJ2-1; D gene ambiguous. Germline values: CDR1 MNHEY, CDR2 SVGAGI. Trimming took 0 bases from V and 12 from J, leaving 9 bases between them. The CDR3 has 12 amino acids. CDR3 protein: CASSYSGVRQFF. CDR3 DNA: TGTGCCAGCAGTTACTCGGGCGTTAGGCAGTTCTTC.

The rearrangement joins TRBV5-6 to TRBJ2-7; D is unclear. CDR3 length: 14 residues. Germline V lookup: CDR1 SGHDT, CDR2 YYEEEE. Trimming took 0 bases from V and 0 from J, leaving 7 bases between them. The DNA of the CDR3 is TGTGCCAGCAGCTTGGCCTCTCGCTCCTACGAGCAGTACTTC. Amino acids: CASSLASRSYEQYF.

V usage is TRBV7-9 and J usage is TRBJ2-2, with TRBD1 identical over 8 bases. In germline, CDR1 is SEHNR, CDR2 FQNEAQ (reference sequence). The CDR3 length is 19 residues. V shed 1 base, J shed 3 bases, and the junction held 13 bases outside the gene matches. The CDR3 DNA reads as TGTGCCAGCAGCTTAGGTTTGGGACGGACAGGGCCCTACACCGGGGAGCTGTTTTTT. It codes for CASSLGLGRTGPYTGELFF. Complete variable domain (other parts from reference TRBV7-9 and TRBJ2-2): DTGVSQNPRHKITKRGQNVTFRCDPISEHNRLYWYRQTLGQGPEFLTYFQNEAQLEKSRLLSDRFSAERPKGSFSTLEIQRTEQGDSAMYLCASSLGLGRTGPYTGELFFGEGSRLTVL.

The chain links TRBV9 to TRBJ2-3; D perhaps matches TRBD2 (5 bases). The V and J ends lost 0 bases and 9 bases respectively, with 11 bases between them. Per germline, CDR1 SGDLS and CDR2 YYNGEE. The length of the CDR3 is 13 residues. DNA for the CDR3: TGTGCCAGCAGCGTAGCCAATAGCGAGACGCAGTATTTT. Translated, it gives CASSVANSETQYF.

The CDR3 reads CASSQVRGGSYEQYF. The CDR3 bases are TGCGCCAGCAGCCAAGTAAGGGGGGGCTCCTACGAGCAGTACTTC. The chain carries TRBV4-1 and TRBJ2-7, with D possibly being TRBD2 (7 bases). The CDR3 length is 15 residues. The germline CDR1 and CDR2 sequences are MGHRA and YSYEKL. V lost 1 base to trimming and J lost 0 bases, with 10 bases between them.

The V call is TRBV6-5, the J call TRBJ1-1; D not certain. There are 12 residues in the CDR3. V was cut by 7 bases and J by 7 bases, with 13 bases left in between. Germline V gives CDR1 MNHEY, CDR2 SVGAGI. The CDR3 nucleotides read TGTGCCAGCACCCGGTCGGGAATTGAAGCTTTCTTT. Its translation: CASTRSGIEAFF.

A few counts support this clone. V usage is TRBV7-9 and J usage is TRBJ2-7, with 9 bases that match TRBD1. CDR1 SEHNR and CDR2 FQNEAQ come from the germline V gene (reference sequence). Trimming removed 1 base from V and 0 bases from J; junction bases left unmatched: 4. CDR3 length equals 16 residues. The CDR3 is CASSLVVTGGSYEQYF. CDR3 nucleotides: TGTGCCAGCAGCTTAGTGGTGACAGGGGGCTCCTACGAGCAGTACTTC.

This clone was seen only a few times. V and J are TRBV4-1 and TRBJ2-6, with 13 bases lining up with TRBD2. Germline loops: CDR1 MGHRA, CDR2 YSYEKL. There are 18 residues in the CDR3. The trim removed 3 bases at V and 3 bases at J, leaving 5 bases unmatched. CDR3 protein: CASSQRLAGGSGANVLTF. The CDR3 DNA reads as TGCGCCAGCAGCCAGCGACTAGCGGGGGGAAGTGGGGCCAACGTCCTGACTTTC.

The J gene is TRBJ1-1, the V gene TRBV5-1; D remains unclear. This CDR3 is built from 12 residues. The germline V and J ends were trimmed by 5 bases and 5 bases, with 10 bases remaining between them. CDR1 is SGHRS, CDR2 YFSETQ, per germline. The CDR3 loop reads CASREGGTEAFF. The CDR3 DNA is TGCGCCAGCAGGGAGGGAGGGACTGAAGCTTTCTTT.

The chain joins TRBV11-3 to TRBJ1-5; D uncertain. Germline V gene data show CDR1 as SGHNT and CDR2 as YENEEA. V lost 3 bases and J lost 0, with 15 bases in between. This CDR3 comprises 17 residues. The CDR3 here is CASSLRARTHSNQPQHF. DNA for the CDR3: TGTGCCAGCAGCTTGAGAGCCCGCACGCATAGCAATCAGCCCCAGCATTTT.